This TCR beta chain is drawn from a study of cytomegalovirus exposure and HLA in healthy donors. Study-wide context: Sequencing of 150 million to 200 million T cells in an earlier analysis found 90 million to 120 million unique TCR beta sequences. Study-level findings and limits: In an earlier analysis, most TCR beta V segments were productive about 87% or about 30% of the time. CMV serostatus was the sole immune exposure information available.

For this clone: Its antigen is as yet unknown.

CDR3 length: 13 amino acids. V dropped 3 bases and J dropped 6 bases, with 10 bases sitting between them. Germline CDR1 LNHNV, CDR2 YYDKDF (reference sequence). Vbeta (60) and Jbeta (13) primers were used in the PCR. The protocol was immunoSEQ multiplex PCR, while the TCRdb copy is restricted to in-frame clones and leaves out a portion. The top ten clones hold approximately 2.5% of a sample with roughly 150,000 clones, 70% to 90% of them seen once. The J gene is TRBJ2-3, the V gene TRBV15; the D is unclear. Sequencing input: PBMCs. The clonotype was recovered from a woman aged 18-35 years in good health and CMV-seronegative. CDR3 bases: TGTGCCACCAGCAGCCAACTCGGTGATACGCAGTATTTT. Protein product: CATSSQLGDTQYF.